These T cell receptor beta chains were read from a single sample in a study of blood T cell repertoires in COVID-19. Clones were sequenced by immunoSEQ multiplex PCR, and TCRdb holds only the in-frame ones, with some missing. The table includes 150,000 to 200,000 clones, 88% detected once. Sequencing used PBMCs or T cells enriched from blood (not recorded which). All receptors derive from a woman under 30 who had recovered from COVID-19. The CDR3 runs from the conserved cysteine through the conserved F or W. Each record gives: clone size, V gene, CDR3 protein. Clone size is shown for a subset of rows, as once, few, many or a class of expanded clone.

abundance: .
v_gene: TRBV7-6
CDR3aa: CASSLARGAIQYF

abundance: .
v_gene: TRBV6-2/TRBV6-3
CDR3aa: CASSTPGLAGNTGELFF

abundance: few
v_gene: TRBV9
CDR3aa: CASSSPGLDWEETQYF

abundance: .
v_gene: TRBV5-8
CDR3aa: CASTPSQYYGYTF

abundance: .
v_gene: TRBV5-1
CDR3aa: CASSLNIGGQVNEQFF

abundance: once
v_gene: TRBV7-9
CDR3aa: CASSLTGKNTEAFF

abundance: .
v_gene: TRBV7-2
CDR3aa: CASRVGTGKGYNSPLHF

abundance: .
v_gene: TRBV28
CDR3aa: CASHRQGVGQPQHF

abundance: .
v_gene: TRBV7-8
CDR3aa: CASSMNSFNSPLHF

abundance: .
v_gene: TRBV6-6
CDR3aa: CASSSRTGNYEQYF

abundance: .
v_gene: TRBV5-8
CDR3aa: CASSIGTGRDNEQFF

abundance: .
v_gene: TRBV19
CDR3aa: CASSIAGLPYEQYF

abundance: .
v_gene: TRBV18
CDR3aa: CASSRGTANYGYTF

abundance: .
v_gene: TRBV28
CDR3aa: CASSTPAAGTAEAFF

abundance: .
v_gene: TRBV9
CDR3aa: CASSPRVDGSPLHF

abundance: .
v_gene: TRBV13
CDR3aa: CASSPFSASGGEARYNEQFF

abundance: few
v_gene: TRBV28
CDR3aa: CASSRPGERDSPLHF

abundance: .
v_gene: TRBV7-8
CDR3aa: CASSLFGSVYEQYF

abundance: .
v_gene: TRBV28
CDR3aa: CASSVIRRGREQYF

abundance: .
v_gene: TRBV9
CDR3aa: CASSAGRGNYGYTF

abundance: .
v_gene: TRBV5-1
CDR3aa: CASSTDPLAGVGNEQFF

abundance: .
v_gene: TRBV6-5
CDR3aa: CASRRDRETGEQYF

abundance: .
v_gene: TRBV7-9
CDR3aa: CASSLVVDSSSYNEQFF

abundance: .
v_gene: TRBV10-2
CDR3aa: CASSETWSIANYGYTF

abundance: .
v_gene: TRBV4-1
CDR3aa: CASSHLGESGVSSYEQYF

abundance: .
v_gene: TRBV10-3
CDR3aa: CAISDRGTVHEQYF

abundance: once
v_gene: TRBV4-1
CDR3aa: CASSQEPPRGVQYF

abundance: .
v_gene: TRBV21-1
CDR3aa: CASSKGGLFQPQHF

abundance: .
v_gene: TRBV12-3/TRBV12-4
CDR3aa: CASSLRGGDEQFF

abundance: .
v_gene: TRBV4-2
CDR3aa: CASSPAASEVYEQYF

abundance: .
v_gene: TRBV4-1
CDR3aa: CASSPTSTASSYNEQFF

abundance: .
v_gene: TRBV5-8
CDR3aa: CASSRTGGNQPQHF

abundance: .
v_gene: TRBV6-2/TRBV6-3
CDR3aa: CASSEGQGFRNQPQHF

abundance: .
v_gene: TRBV11-2
CDR3aa: CASSLNSGEQYF

abundance: .
v_gene: TRBV7-2
CDR3aa: CASRTSSEIYEQYF

abundance: .
v_gene: TRBV19
CDR3aa: CASSITGGGYNEQFF

abundance: few
v_gene: TRBV28
CDR3aa: CASSATSRGGYTF

abundance: .
v_gene: TRBV9
CDR3aa: CASSGLPGVIKSPLHF

abundance: .
v_gene: TRBV9
CDR3aa: CASSASGTGVGNEQFF

abundance: few
v_gene: TRBV9
CDR3aa: CASSVELAGSYNEQFF

abundance: .
v_gene: TRBV4-3
CDR3aa: CASGPSGEFYNEQFF

abundance: .
v_gene: TRBV18
CDR3aa: CASSTGAGLSNQPQHF

abundance: .
v_gene: TRBV7-9
CDR3aa: CASSLVPAGADNEQFF

abundance: .
v_gene: TRBV2
CDR3aa: CASSVEQGNEQYF